Given below is one T cell receptor beta chain in context. Its target is not known. This entry comes from a study of a mutant IDH1 vaccine in newly diagnosed glioma. Study context: Beforehand, treatment had been radiotherapy, temozolomide, or both; the majority received both.

TCRdb keeps only in-frame clones here, not all; method: immunoSEQ multiplex PCR. This sample has tens of thousands of clones; 74% occur once, and the top ten carry roughly 4.3%. Germline-derived CDR1 and CDR2 are SGHAT and FQDESV (reference sequence). This CDR3 contains 17 residues. Trimming stripped 2 bases from V and 0 bases from J, with 14 bases between. Time point denoted: week 35, safety follow-up. The vaccine gave 300 ug of a 20-mer mutant IDH1 peptide subcutaneously per dose. The receptor was derived from a middle-aged man with glioma. This chain joins TRBV11-1 and TRBJ1-3; unclear D gene. Sample: PBMCs, taken from a glioma patient whose treatment included an IDH1 peptide vaccine. The CDR3 DNA sequence: TGTGCCAGCAGCTTAAACCCAACAGCCATCTCTGGAAACACCATATATTTT. Translated: CASSLNPTAISGNTIYF.